The 5 T cell receptor beta chains below all came from one sample that was sequenced in a study of Ad26.COV2.S vaccination and SARS-CoV-2 variants. Clones were sequenced by immunoSEQ multiplex PCR, and TCRdb holds only the in-frame ones, with some missing. Of about 280,000 clones listed, more than 75% are singletons. Described treatment: roughly 19 received Ad26.COV2.S at low or high dose, single or two shots; five or six received placebo; per-sample allocation not given. The samples were gathered on day 63 after the first injection of vaccine or placebo. The sequencing used peripheral blood, collected in a trial of Ad26.COV2.S vaccine versus placebo. Receptor source: a person aged 18-60 years who received the Ad26.COV2.S COVID-19 vaccine or a placebo.

The chain recombines TRBV11-2 with TRBJ1-2, with D maybe TRBD1 (5 bases). Germline V gene lookup returns CDR1 SGHAT and CDR2 FQNNGV. The CDR3 is 15 residues long. Trimming removed 0 bases from V and 4 bases from J, with 12 bases in between. In DNA, the CDR3 is TGTGCCAGCAGCTTAGAGGTCAGGGCCACCTATGGCTACACCTTC. Translation gives CASSLEVRATYGYTF.

The V gene is TRBV25-1, the J gene TRBJ1-2; D is undetermined. The V end was cut by 2 bases, the J end by 2 bases, with 9 bases between. This CDR3 comprises 14 residues. The germline CDR1 and CDR2 sequences are MGHDK and SYGVNS. This CDR3 reads CASSEGSGNYGYTF. For the CDR3, the DNA is TGTGCCAGCAGTGAAGGGTCAGGAAACTATGGCTACACCTTC.

CDR3 DNA: TGCGCCAGCAGAAGGACTAGCGGGAGCACAGATACGCAGTATTTT. Its translation is CASRRTSGSTDTQYF. This chain joins TRBV5-1 and TRBJ2-3; 11 bases are shared with TRBD2. The CDR3 consists of 15 residues. Germline V gene sequence: CDR1 SGHRS, CDR2 YFSETQ. J gave up 0 bases and V 5 bases, and 2 bases lay outside the gene matches.

The V gene is TRBV5-4, the J gene TRBJ2-3, with 15 bases identical to TRBD2. Germline loops: CDR1 SGHNT, CDR2 YYREEE (reference sequence). V lost 2 bases and J lost 1; bases outside the gene matches: 2. The CDR3 sequence is 17 residues long. DNA of the CDR3: TGTGCCAGCAGCTTATGGACTAGCGGGGGGGGCACAGATACGCAGTATTTT. Its protein is CASSLWTSGGGTDTQYF.

The chain uses TRBV6-6 and TRBJ1-1, with TRBD1 as a possible D gene (6 bases). CDR1 and CDR2 from the germline V gene are MNHNY and SVGAGI (reference sequence). V lost 6 bases and J 0 bases, leaving 14 bases between the germline ends. The CDR3 has 15 amino acids. CDR3 sequence: CASSDRSNLNTEAFF. CDR3 coding DNA: TGTGCCAGCAGCGACAGGAGCAATTTGAACACTGAAGCTTTCTTT.